Shown below are 14 T cell receptor beta chains from a single sample sequenced in a study of metastatic and nonmetastatic thyroid tumors. None of the patients had undergone any treatment ahead of thyroid surgery. TCRdb reanalyzed the PCR reads via MiXCR. The sample has 12,000 or so clones, approximately 35% seen once; the top ten hold about an eighth. Sequencing used tumor tissue. The receptors derive from a female donor with papillary thyroid cancer or a benign thyroid nodule (not recorded which). Some clones in this sample may be carry-over from other donors' samples.

The V gene is TRBV11-2, the J gene TRBJ2-1, with 10 bases lining up with TRBD1. The CDR3 length is 15 residues. V lost 7 bases, J lost 7 bases, and 10 bases stayed unmatched. Looked up from germline, CDR1 is SGHAT and CDR2 is FQNNGV. The CDR3 reads CASTVETGGWNEQFF. Here the CDR3 DNA reads TGTGCCAGCACAGTTGAGACAGGGGGCTGGAATGAGCAGTTCTTC.

In this sample, this clone is large (0.1 to 1%). The chain links TRBV5-5 to TRBJ1-1; D is unresolved. CDR1 is SGHKS, CDR2 YYEKEE, per germline (reference sequence). This CDR3 is built from 15 residues. V was pared by 1 base and J by 5 bases, with 15 bases between. CDR3 residues: CASSLTQSGVTEAFF. CDR3 DNA: TGTGCCAGCAGCTTGACTCAATCCGGCGTAACTGAAGCTTTCTTT.

By sample fraction, this clone is medium-sized. J is TRBJ2-1 and V is TRBV30; 13 bases fit TRBD2. V trimming: 5 bases; J trimming: 0 bases; junction bases outside the gene matches: 4. This CDR3 is built from 16 residues. Germline lookup yields CDR1 GTSNPN and CDR2 SVGIG (reference sequence). The CDR3 loop reads CAWPGLAGVSYNEQFF. The CDR3, as DNA: TGTGCCTGGCCTGGACTAGCGGGGGTCTCCTACAATGAGCAGTTCTTC.

The chain is built from TRBV5-1 and TRBJ1-1, with 7 bases aligning to TRBD1. The CDR3 is 16 residues long. The V gene end was trimmed by 2 bases and the J gene end by 2 bases; junction bases not matched to a gene: 9. The germline CDR1 and CDR2 sequences are SGHRS and YFSETQ. The CDR3 DNA follows: TGCGCCAGCAGCTTATTACCGGGACAGATTAACACTGAAGCTTTCTTT. It is translated as CASSLLPGQINTEAFF.

Only one count was recorded for this clone. The CDR3 region has the DNA TGCGCCAGCAGCCAAGATTCGGGGGCCGGAAACACTGAAGCTTTCTTT. Translated, it gives CASSQDSGAGNTEAFF. The rearrangement links TRBV4-1 to TRBJ1-1, with D possibly matching TRBD1 (6 bases). V was pared by 0 bases and J by 2 bases, with 13 bases between. There are 16 residues in the CDR3. CDR1 MGHRA and CDR2 YSYEKL come from the germline V gene.

In its sample, this clone was seen many times. A much larger clone lies a single base off, so this may be a read error. V is TRBV19 and J is TRBJ1-2; D is possibly TRBD1 (5 bases). The CDR3 is made up of 13 amino acids. Per germline, CDR1 LNHDA and CDR2 SQIVND (reference sequence). The CDR3 reads CASRSTDSYDYTF. The CDR3 bases are TGTGCCAGTAGATCCACAGACAGCTATGACTACACCTTC.

This clone is medium-sized. The chain combines TRBV18 with TRBJ1-5; TRBD1 might be the D (6 bases). Trimming left V 3 bases short and J 7 bases short, with 10 bases between. The CDR3 has 13 residues. Per the germline V gene, CDR1 is KGHSH and CDR2 is LQKENI. The CDR3 loop is CASSPKQGQPQHF. CDR3 DNA: TGTGCCAGCTCACCGAAACAGGGCCAGCCCCAGCATTTT. The whole variable domain, filled in from reference TRBV18 and TRBJ1-5, reads NAGVMQNPRHLVRRRGQEARLRCSPMKGHSHVYWYRQLPEEGLKFMVYLQKENIIDESGMPKERFSAEFPKEGPSILRIQQVVRGDSAAYFCASSPKQGQPQHFGDGTRLSIL.

The chain recombines TRBV20-1 with TRBJ2-3; the match to TRBD2 covers 8 bases. J gave up 1 base and V 6 bases, and 3 bases lay outside the gene matches. Germline V gene data show CDR1 as DFQATT and CDR2 as SNEGSKA (reference sequence). The CDR3 is made up of 13 amino acids. The CDR3 reads CSAVTSGTDTQYF. The CDR3 DNA reads as TGCAGTGCCGTGACTAGCGGCACAGATACGCAGTATTTT.

This clone was recorded many times. V gene TRBV2 combines with J gene TRBJ2-1; 10 positions match TRBD1. Trimming cost V 6 bases and J 2 bases; bases outside gene matches: 7. Germline V gene lookup returns CDR1 SNHLY and CDR2 FYNNEI. This CDR3 comprises 16 residues. In nucleotides, the CDR3 is TGTGCCAGCAGCTACCGGGACAGGGGCGCCTACAATGAGCAGTTCTTC. Encoded protein: CASSYRDRGAYNEQFF. The full variable domain, its missing parts supplied by reference TRBV2 and TRBJ2-1, is EPEVTQTPSHQVTQMGQEVILRCVPISNHLYFYWYRQILGQKVEFLVSFYNNEISEKSEIFDDQFSVERPDGSNFTLKIRSTKLEDSAMYFCASSYRDRGAYNEQFFGPGTRLTVL.

The CDR3 here is CASSLGLAGTNTGELFF. In DNA form, the CDR3 reads TGTGCCAGCAGCCTAGGACTAGCGGGGACAAACACCGGGGAGCTGTTTTTT. This chain uses TRBV3-1 with TRBJ2-2; 12 bases are a match to TRBD2. V trimming: 4 bases; J trimming: 2 bases; junction bases outside the gene matches: 5. Germline V gene lookup returns CDR1 LGHDT and CDR2 YNNKEL (reference sequence). The CDR3 has 17 amino acids. The full variable domain, in which reference TRBV3-1 and TRBJ2-2 provide the parts outside the CDR3, is DTAVSQTPKYLVTQMGNDKSIKCEQNLGHDTMYWYKQDSKKFLKIMFSYNNKELIINETVPNRFSPKSPDKAHLNLHINSLELGDSAVYFCASSLGLAGTNTGELFFGEGSRLTVL.

The rearrangement joins TRBV18 to TRBJ2-7; D gene ambiguous. V was trimmed by 2 bases and J by 2 bases, leaving 7 bases between them. Per the germline V gene, CDR1 is KGHSH and CDR2 is LQKENI. This CDR3 region has 13 residues. For the CDR3, the DNA is TGTGCCAGCTCACCAGGGTCCGCCTACGAGCAGTACTTC. Its translation is CASSPGSAYEQYF.

The rearrangement uses TRBV5-1 and TRBJ2-5; the D gene is possibly TRBD1 (5 bases). This CDR3 is built from 16 residues. The germline V gene encodes CDR1 SGHRS and CDR2 YFSETQ. Trimming pared 2 bases from V and 9 bases from J, leaving 23 bases between. The CDR3 loop is CASSLYPGQTPGSQYF. CDR3 bases: TGCGCCAGCAGCTTATACCCGGGTCAGACACCAGGGTCCCAGTACTTC.

The sample holds a few counts of this clone. A junction end diverges from the germline sequence, so it may reflect a read error. The rearrangement uses TRBV6-2 or TRBV6-3 and TRBJ2-5, with 7 bases lining up with TRBD1. Germline values: CDR1 MNHEY, CDR2 SVGEGT. The CDR3 is made up of 13 amino acids. The CDR3 spells CSSSYRGQDTQYF. CDR3 DNA sequence: TGTTCCAGCAGTTACAGGGGCCAAGATACCCAGTACTTC.

This clone was recorded at least ten times. The chain's CDR3 is CASSLLHANYGYTF. DNA of the CDR3: TGTGCCAGCAGCTTGCTTCATGCTAACTATGGCTACACCTTC. The chain couples TRBV5-5 to TRBJ1-2; D not certain. The V end was cut by 1 base, the J end by 0 bases, with 7 bases between. This CDR3 spans 14 amino acids. From germline, CDR1 is SGHKS and CDR2 YYEKEE (reference sequence). The full variable domain, rest sourced from reference TRBV5-5 and TRBJ1-2, is DAGVTQSPTHLIKTRGQQVTLRCSPISGHKSVSWYQQVLGQGPQFIFQYYEKEERGRGNFPDRFSARQFPNYSSELNVNALLLGDSALYLCASSLLHANYGYTFGSGTRLTVV.